This TCR delta chain is drawn from a study of gamma-delta T cells after stem cell transplantation. This clone was seen a handful of times. A far larger clone lies a single base away; this is likely a read error. Other DNA sequences within the sample encode an identical CDR3. The V gene's germline CDR1 is GEAIGNYY and CDR2 EKD. Losses at the gene ends were 0 bases for V and 6 bases for J; bases not matched to a gene: 23. The CDR3 is 20 amino acids. TCRdb redid clone calling on the RT-PCR reads using CATT. The table lists 950 to 1,500 delta-chain clones, 1.7% of them singletons. Sequencing input: gamma-delta T cells. The sequence derives from a human donor. It is not recorded whose cells these are; they may come from a transplant donor. V and J are TRDV2 and TRDJ1, with 8 bases aligning to TRDD3. Here the CDR3 DNA reads TGTGCCTGTGACACCCTCTCTGGGGGACCCCCCCGAGAGCACTTCCATAAACTCATCTTT. Translation: CACDTLSGGPPREHFHKLIF.